The clone carrying this TCR beta chain was seen only a few times. Antigen specificity is unknown. Sequencing was performed with immunoSEQ multiplex PCR; in TCRdb, only in-frame clones are kept and a portion is missing. This table has approximately 69,000 clones, about 91% appearing once. The V end was cut by 2 bases, the J end by 6 bases, with 14 bases between. The germline CDR1 and CDR2 sequences are SEHNR and FQNEAQ (reference sequence). The CDR3 runs 15 residues. This entry comes from a study of OX40 agonist ivuxolimab in advanced cancers. Study in general: Prior anti-PD-1, anti-PD-L1 or anti-CTLA-4 therapy did not bar entry, and about 40% had some. Whole-study results and caveats: Relative to CD4+, CD8+ T cells held more expanded clones on average.

The rearrangement uses TRBV7-9 and TRBJ1-5, with D possibly being TRBD1 (5 bases). Sample: CD4+ or CD8+ T cells sorted from blood, taken in a trial of the OX40 agonist ivuxolimab. The sequence was collected from an adult with an advanced solid tumor such as melanoma, head and neck, liver or kidney cancer. For the CDR3, the DNA is TGTGCCAGCAGCTTATCCGGGGCCGGCAGTCAGCCCCAGCATTTT. This gives the protein CASSLSGAGSQPQHF.